This T cell receptor (beta chain) was recorded in a study of monozygotic twins with inflammatory bowel disease. In germline, CDR1 is SGHRS, CDR2 YFSETQ. CDR3 length: 15 residues. The TCR libraries each used total RNA (approximately 3,300 ng per library). Nested PCRs of approximately 16 and 9 cycles, two in total, were run on TCRalpha and TCRbeta cDNA. TCRdb re-called the 5' RACE reads; one entry per CDR3 protein, DNA not given. The listing records approximately 160,000 distinct CDR3 sequences. Whole-study results and caveats: Concordance status among twins (concordant versus discordant) showed no link to repertoire similarity, possibly from limited power. Support was absent for any single strong signal or clonotype linked to IBD.

A note on this clonotype: Its antigen is as yet unknown.

This TCR was sampled from a human donor with ulcerative colitis or Crohn's disease, or a healthy co-twin of an affected twin (not recorded which). The sequenced sample consisted of blood. The chain carries TRBV5-1 and TRBJ2-7; the D gene TCRdb calls, TRBD1, cannot be checked with no DNA. The CDR3 spells CASSLEGRGGYEQYF.